Presented here are 10 T cell receptor beta chains from one specimen sequenced in a study of cytomegalovirus exposure and HLA in healthy donors. The primer mix had 60 Vbeta and 13 Jbeta primers. TCRdb's table, derived via immunoSEQ multiplex PCR, lists solely in-frame clones and lacks some. The sample shows 85,000 to 120,000 clones, roughly four fifths of them seen only once. Sequenced sample: PBMCs. The receptors shown here come from a man in his forties or fifties in good health and CMV-seronegative.

This chain links TRBV15 with TRBJ1-1, with D perhaps matching TRBD1 (6 bases). Germline V lookup: CDR1 LNHNV, CDR2 YYDKDF (reference sequence). Trimming pared 0 bases from V and 7 bases from J, leaving 12 bases between. The CDR3 consists of 14 residues. This CDR3 is CATSRESGGGEAFF. CDR3 coding DNA: TGTGCCACCAGCAGAGAAAGTGGGGGCGGTGAAGCTTTCTTT.

This clone is a singleton in its sample. The rearrangement joins TRBV11-2 to TRBJ1-6, with D unclear. Between the trimmed V and J ends, which lost 1 base and 8 bases, there was a span of 6 bases. This CDR3 has 13 amino acids. Germline loops: CDR1 SGHAT, CDR2 FQNNGV. The CDR3 loop is CASSLGRYSPLHF. CDR3 nucleotides: TGTGCCAGCAGCTTAGGGAGATATTCACCCCTCCACTTT.

This rearrangement joins TRBV5-1 to TRBJ2-2; D is perhaps TRBD2 (6 bases). Germline CDR1 reads SGHRS; CDR2 reads YFSETQ. V was clipped by 5 bases and J by 10 bases, with 18 bases between them. This CDR3 spans 14 amino acids. The CDR3 region has the DNA TGCGCCAGCAGTGGCGGGACCACTCTTTCGGAGCTGTTTTTT. This sequence encodes CASSGGTTLSELFF.

The chain joins TRBV2 to TRBJ2-2; TRBD2 matches at 8 bases. There are 15 residues in the CDR3. Losses at the gene ends were 7 bases for V and 5 bases for J; bases not matched to a gene: 9. The germline V gene encodes CDR1 SNHLY and CDR2 FYNNEI. CDR3 nucleotide sequence: TGTGCCAGCACCCTAAGCGGGGGAGGAACCGGGGAGCTGTTTTTT. Translating gives CASTLSGGGTGELFF.

The chain combines TRBV5-1 with TRBJ1-1; TRBD1 aligns across 10 bases. The V gene end was trimmed by 7 bases and the J gene end by 3 bases; junction bases not matched to a gene: 12. Germline CDR1 SGHRS, CDR2 YFSETQ. The length of the CDR3 is 16 residues. This CDR3 is CASLPGQGGRYTEAFF. CDR3 DNA sequence: TGCGCCAGCCTCCCCGGACAGGGGGGAAGGTACACTGAAGCTTTCTTT. Full variable domain (outside the CDR3, taken from reference TRBV5-1 and TRBJ1-1): KAGVTQTPRYLIKTRGQQVTLSCSPISGHRSVSWYQQTPGQGLQFLFEYFSETQRNKGNFPGRFSGRQFSNSRSEMNVSTLELGDSALYLCASLPGQGGRYTEAFFGQGTRLTVV.

This clone was observed once. The rearrangement links TRBV7-2 to TRBJ1-1; TRBD1 is a possible D gene (5 bases). Germline V lookup: CDR1 SGHTA, CDR2 FQGNSA. V was shortened by 8 bases and J by 0 bases, with 16 bases between the two germline ends. The length of the CDR3 is 15 residues. CDR3 DNA: TGTGCCAGCCCAAATCATCCAGGGCTGAACACTGAAGCTTTCTTT. It codes for CASPNHPGLNTEAFF.

J is TRBJ2-2 and V is TRBV5-8, with unresolved D. The germline V and J ends were trimmed by 4 bases and 0 bases, with 13 bases remaining between them. This CDR3 comprises 16 residues. The germline V gene encodes CDR1 SGHTS and CDR2 YDEGEE. CDR3 DNA sequence: TGTGCCAGCAGCAGATACGCGCGCGCGAACACCGGGGAGCTGTTTTTT. This codes for CASSRYARANTGELFF.

The chain couples TRBV30 to TRBJ2-7; 11 nucleotides agree with TRBD2. CDR1 and CDR2 from the germline V gene are GTSNPN and SVGIG (reference sequence). With 1 base clipped from V and 4 bases from J, the junction kept 3 bases outside the gene matches. The CDR3 has 14 residues. The CDR3 region has the DNA TGTGCCTGGAGTGAACTAGCGGGAGTATACGAGCAGTACTTC. Amino acids: CAWSELAGVYEQYF.

The genes are TRBV20-1 and TRBJ2-3; D is uncertain. V lost 6 bases and J lost 10, with 14 bases in between. The germline V gene encodes CDR1 DFQATT and CDR2 SNEGSKA (reference sequence). CDR3 length: 11 residues. The CDR3 DNA sequence: TGCAGTGCAGCGACTCCACCGGCGCAGTATTTT. Its protein product is CSAATPPAQYF.

The sample holds a few counts of this clone. The rearrangement links TRBV2 to TRBJ1-1; D is unresolved. Deletions cut 5 bases from V and 11 bases from J, with 18 bases between. The CDR3 totals 13 residues. From germline, CDR1 is SNHLY and CDR2 FYNNEI. The CDR3: CASSPEGRVWAFF. In DNA form, the CDR3 reads TGTGCCAGCAGTCCGGAAGGGCGGGTATGGGCTTTCTTT.